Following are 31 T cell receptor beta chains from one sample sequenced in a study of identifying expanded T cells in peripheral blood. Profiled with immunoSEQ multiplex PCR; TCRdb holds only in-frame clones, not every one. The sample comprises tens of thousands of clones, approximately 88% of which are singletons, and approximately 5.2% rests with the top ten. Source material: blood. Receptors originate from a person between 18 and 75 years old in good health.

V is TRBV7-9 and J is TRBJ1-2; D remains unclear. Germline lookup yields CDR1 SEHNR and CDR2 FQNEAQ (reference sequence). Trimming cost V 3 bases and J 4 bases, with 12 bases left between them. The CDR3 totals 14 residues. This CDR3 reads CASSFPSEFYGYTF. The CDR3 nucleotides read TGTGCCAGCAGCTTTCCCTCAGAGTTCTATGGCTACACCTTC.

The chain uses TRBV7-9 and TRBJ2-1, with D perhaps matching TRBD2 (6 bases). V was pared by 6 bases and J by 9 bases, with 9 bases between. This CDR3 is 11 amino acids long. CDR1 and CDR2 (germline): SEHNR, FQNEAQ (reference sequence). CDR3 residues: CASRLGGEQFF. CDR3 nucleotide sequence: TGTGCCAGCAGGTTGGGGGGTGAGCAGTTCTTC.

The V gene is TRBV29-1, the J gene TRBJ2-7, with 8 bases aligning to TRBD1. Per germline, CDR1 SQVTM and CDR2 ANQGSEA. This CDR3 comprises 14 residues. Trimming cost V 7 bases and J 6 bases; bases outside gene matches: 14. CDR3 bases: TGCAGCGACTCCGACAGGGGACCGTTTGGCGAGCAGTACTTC. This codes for CSDSDRGPFGEQYF.

This CDR3 reads CASSSPYGYTF. The CDR3, as DNA: TGTGCCAGCAGTTCGCCTTATGGCTACACCTTC. This chain joins TRBV6-5 and TRBJ1-2; no definite D call. V lost 4 bases and J 5 bases, leaving 5 bases between the germline ends. The CDR3 covers 11 residues. Germline CDR1 MNHEY, CDR2 SVGAGI.

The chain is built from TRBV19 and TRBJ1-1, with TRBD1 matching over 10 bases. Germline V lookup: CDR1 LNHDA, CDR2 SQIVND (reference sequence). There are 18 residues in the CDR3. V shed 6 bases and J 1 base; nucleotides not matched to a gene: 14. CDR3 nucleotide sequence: TGTGCCAGTAGGCCCCTTGGAGACAGGGGGCGCCGGAACACTGAAGCTTTCTTT. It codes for CASRPLGDRGRRNTEAFF.

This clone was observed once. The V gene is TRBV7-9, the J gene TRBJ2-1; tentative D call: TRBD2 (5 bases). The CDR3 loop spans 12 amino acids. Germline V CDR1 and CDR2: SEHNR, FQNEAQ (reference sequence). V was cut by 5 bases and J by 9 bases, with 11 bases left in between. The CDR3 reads CASSQTAGEQFF. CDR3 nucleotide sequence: TGTGCCAGCAGCCAGACGGCGGGTGAGCAGTTCTTC. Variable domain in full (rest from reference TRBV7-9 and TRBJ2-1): DTGVSQNPRHKITKRGQNVTFRCDPISEHNRLYWYRQTLGQGPEFLTYFQNEAQLEKSRLLSDRFSAERPKGSFSTLEIQRTEQGDSAMYLCASSQTAGEQFFGPGTRLTVL.

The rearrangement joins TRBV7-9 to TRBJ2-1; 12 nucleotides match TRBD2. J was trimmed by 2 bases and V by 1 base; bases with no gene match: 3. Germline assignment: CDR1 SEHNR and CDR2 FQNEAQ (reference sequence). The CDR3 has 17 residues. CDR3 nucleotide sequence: TGTGCCAGCAGCTTAGGGGGACTAGCGGGCACCTACAATGAGCAGTTCTTC. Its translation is CASSLGGLAGTYNEQFF.

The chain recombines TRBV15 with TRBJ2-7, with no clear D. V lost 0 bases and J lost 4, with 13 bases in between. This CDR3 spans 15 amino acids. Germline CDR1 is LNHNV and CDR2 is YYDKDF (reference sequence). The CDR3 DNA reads TGTGCCACCAGCAGAGAGAGTGGGGATCGGTACGAGCAGTACTTC. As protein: CATSRESGDRYEQYF.

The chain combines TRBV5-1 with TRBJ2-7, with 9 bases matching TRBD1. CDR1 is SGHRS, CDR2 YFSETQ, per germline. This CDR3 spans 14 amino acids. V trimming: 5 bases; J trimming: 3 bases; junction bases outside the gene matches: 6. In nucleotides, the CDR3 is TGCGCCAGCAGGGGACAGGGTGGGAGCTACGAGCAGTACTTC. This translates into CASRGQGGSYEQYF.

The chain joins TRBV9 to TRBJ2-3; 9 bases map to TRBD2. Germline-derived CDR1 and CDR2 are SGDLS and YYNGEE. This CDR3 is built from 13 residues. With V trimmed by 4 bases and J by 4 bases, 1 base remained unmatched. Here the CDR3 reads CASSSGGSDTQYF. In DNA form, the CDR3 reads TGTGCCAGCAGCAGCGGGGGGTCAGATACGCAGTATTTT.

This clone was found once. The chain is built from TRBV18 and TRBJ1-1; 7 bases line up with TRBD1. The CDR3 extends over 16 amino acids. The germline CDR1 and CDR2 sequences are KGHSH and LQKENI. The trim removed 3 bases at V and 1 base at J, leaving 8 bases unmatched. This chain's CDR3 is CASSPFTGEGNTEAFF. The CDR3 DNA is TGTGCCAGCTCACCCTTCACAGGGGAGGGGAACACTGAAGCTTTCTTT.

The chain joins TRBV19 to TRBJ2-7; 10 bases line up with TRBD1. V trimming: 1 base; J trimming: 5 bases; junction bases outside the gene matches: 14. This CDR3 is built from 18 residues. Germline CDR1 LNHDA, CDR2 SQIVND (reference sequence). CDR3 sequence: CASSIGWDRGKVNNEQYF. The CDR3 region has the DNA TGTGCCAGTAGTATAGGTTGGGACAGGGGTAAAGTTAACAACGAGCAGTACTTC.

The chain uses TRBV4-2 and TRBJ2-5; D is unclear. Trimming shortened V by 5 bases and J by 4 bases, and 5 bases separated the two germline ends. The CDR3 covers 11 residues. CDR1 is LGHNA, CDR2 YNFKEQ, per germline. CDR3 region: CASSLRETQYF. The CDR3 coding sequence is TGTGCCAGCAGCTTACGAGAGACCCAGTACTTC.

CDR3 nucleotides: TGTGCCAGCAGTTACGGGGCCGTGAGCTCCTACAATGAGCAGTTCTTC. It encodes CASSYGAVSSYNEQFF. The chain joins TRBV6-5 to TRBJ2-1, with a tentative D call TRBD1 (5 bases). V lost 2 bases and J 0 bases, leaving 11 bases between the germline ends. The CDR3 is made up of 16 amino acids. Germline CDR1 reads MNHEY; CDR2 reads SVGAGI.

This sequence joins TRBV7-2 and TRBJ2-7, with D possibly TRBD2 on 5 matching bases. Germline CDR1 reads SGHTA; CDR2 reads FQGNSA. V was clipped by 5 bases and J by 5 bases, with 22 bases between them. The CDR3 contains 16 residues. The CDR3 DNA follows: TGTGCCAGCAGCCTAAATGGGTCCCCAGCGGTCCACGAGCAGTACTTC. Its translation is CASSLNGSPAVHEQYF.

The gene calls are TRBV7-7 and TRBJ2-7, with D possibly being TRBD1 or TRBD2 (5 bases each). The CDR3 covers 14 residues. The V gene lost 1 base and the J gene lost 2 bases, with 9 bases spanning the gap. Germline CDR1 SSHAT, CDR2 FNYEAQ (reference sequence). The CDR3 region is CASSLGTGPYEQYF. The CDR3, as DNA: TGTGCCAGCAGCTTAGGGACGGGGCCCTACGAGCAGTACTTC.

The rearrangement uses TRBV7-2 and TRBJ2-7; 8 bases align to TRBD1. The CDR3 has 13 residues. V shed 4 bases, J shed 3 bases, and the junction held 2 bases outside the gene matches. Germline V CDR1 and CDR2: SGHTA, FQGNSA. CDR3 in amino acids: CASSSDRGYEQYF. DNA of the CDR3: TGTGCCAGCAGCTCCGACAGGGGCTACGAGCAGTACTTC. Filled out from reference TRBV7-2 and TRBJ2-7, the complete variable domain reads GAGVSQSPSNKVTEKGKDVELRCDPISGHTALYWYRQSLGQGLEFLIYFQGNSAPDKSGLPSDRFSAERTGGSVSTLTIQRTQQEDSAVYLCASSSDRGYEQYFGPGTRLTVT.

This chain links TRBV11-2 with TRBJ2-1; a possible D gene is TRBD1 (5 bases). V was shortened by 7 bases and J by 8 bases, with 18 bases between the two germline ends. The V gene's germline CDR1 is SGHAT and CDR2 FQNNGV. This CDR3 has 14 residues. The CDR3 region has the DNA TGTGCCAGCACCTCTGGGGCCCCCGTTGATGAGCAGTTCTTC. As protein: CASTSGAPVDEQFF.

CDR3 in DNA: TGTGCCAGCAGCTTAGAGGGTGGGGGGTCCTACGAGCAGTACTTC. The encoded protein is CASSLEGGGSYEQYF. This rearrangement joins TRBV11-2 to TRBJ2-7; D is perhaps TRBD2 (6 bases). Germline loops: CDR1 SGHAT, CDR2 FQNNGV. This CDR3 spans 15 amino acids. Trimming took off 0 bases at V and 1 base at J, with 10 bases between the two ends.

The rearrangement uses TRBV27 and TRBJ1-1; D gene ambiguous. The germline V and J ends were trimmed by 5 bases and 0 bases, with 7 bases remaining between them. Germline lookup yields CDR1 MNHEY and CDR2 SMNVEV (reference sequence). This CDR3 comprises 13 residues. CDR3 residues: CASSLMVNTEAFF. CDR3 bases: TGTGCCAGCAGTCTAATGGTGAACACTGAAGCTTTCTTT.

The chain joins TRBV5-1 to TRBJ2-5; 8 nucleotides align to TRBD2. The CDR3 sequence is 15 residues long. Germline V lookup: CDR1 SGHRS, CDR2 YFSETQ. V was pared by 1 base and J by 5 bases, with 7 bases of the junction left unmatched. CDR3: CASSLFGGARETQYF. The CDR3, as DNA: TGCGCCAGCAGCTTGTTCGGGGGGGCTCGGGAGACCCAGTACTTC.

In DNA form, the CDR3 reads TGTGCCAGCTCACCAACCGGGCCGAACACCGGGGAGCTGTTTTTT. Protein sequence: CASSPTGPNTGELFF. V usage is TRBV18 and J usage is TRBJ2-2; D is ambiguous. V was trimmed by 2 bases and J by 0 bases, leaving 7 bases between them. This CDR3 region has 15 residues. CDR1 is KGHSH and CDR2 is LQKENI in the germline V gene.

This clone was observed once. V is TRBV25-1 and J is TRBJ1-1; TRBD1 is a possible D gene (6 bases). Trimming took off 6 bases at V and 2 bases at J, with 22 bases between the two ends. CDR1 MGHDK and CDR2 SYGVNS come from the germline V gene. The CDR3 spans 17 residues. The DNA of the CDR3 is TGTGCCAGCAGACCCGAAGTAAGGACAGCGGCAAACACTGAAGCTTTCTTT. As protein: CASRPEVRTAANTEAFF.

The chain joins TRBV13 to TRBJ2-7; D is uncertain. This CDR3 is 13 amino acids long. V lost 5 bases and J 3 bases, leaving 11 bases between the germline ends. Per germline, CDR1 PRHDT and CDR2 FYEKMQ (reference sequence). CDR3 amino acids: CASSERPDYEQYF. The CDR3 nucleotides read TGTGCCAGCAGCGAACGTCCAGACTACGAGCAGTACTTC.

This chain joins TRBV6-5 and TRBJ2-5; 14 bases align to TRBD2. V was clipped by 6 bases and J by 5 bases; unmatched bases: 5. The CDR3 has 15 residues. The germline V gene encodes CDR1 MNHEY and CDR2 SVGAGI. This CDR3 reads CASRPTSGGAETQYF. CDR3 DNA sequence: TGTGCCAGCAGACCGACTAGCGGGGGGGCGGAGACCCAGTACTTC.

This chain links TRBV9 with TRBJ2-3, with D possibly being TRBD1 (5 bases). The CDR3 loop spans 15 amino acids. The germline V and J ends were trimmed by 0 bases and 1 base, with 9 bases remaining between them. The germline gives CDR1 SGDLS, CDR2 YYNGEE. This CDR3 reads CASSVVSTGTDTQYF. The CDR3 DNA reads TGTGCCAGCAGCGTAGTTTCGACAGGCACAGATACGCAGTATTTT.

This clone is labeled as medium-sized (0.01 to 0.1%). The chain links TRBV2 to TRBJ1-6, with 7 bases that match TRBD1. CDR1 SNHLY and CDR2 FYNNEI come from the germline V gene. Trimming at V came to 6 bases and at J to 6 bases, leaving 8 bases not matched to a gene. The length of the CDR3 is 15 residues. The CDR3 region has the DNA TGTGCCAGCAGCAGAACCGGGACAGCTAATTCACCCCTCCACTTT. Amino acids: CASSRTGTANSPLHF.

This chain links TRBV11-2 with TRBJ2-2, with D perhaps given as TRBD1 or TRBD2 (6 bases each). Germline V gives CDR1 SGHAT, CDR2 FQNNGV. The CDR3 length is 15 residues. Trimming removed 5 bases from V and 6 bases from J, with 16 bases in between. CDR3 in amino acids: CASSLNPGAAGELFF. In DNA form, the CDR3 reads TGTGCCAGCAGCCTCAACCCGGGGGCGGCCGGGGAGCTGTTTTTT.

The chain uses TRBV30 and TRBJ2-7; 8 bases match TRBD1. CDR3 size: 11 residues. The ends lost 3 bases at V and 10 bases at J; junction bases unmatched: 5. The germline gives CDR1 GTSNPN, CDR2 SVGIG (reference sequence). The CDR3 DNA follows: TGTGCCTGGAGGACCGGGACAGGTCAGTACTTC. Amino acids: CAWRTGTGQYF.

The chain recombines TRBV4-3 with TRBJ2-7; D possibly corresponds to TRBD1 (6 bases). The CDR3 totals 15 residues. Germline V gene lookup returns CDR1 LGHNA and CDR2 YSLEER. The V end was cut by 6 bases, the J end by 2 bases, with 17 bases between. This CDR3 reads CASSSRPAGAYEQYF. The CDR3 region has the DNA TGCGCCAGCAGTTCGAGGCCCGCAGGGGCCTACGAGCAGTACTTC.

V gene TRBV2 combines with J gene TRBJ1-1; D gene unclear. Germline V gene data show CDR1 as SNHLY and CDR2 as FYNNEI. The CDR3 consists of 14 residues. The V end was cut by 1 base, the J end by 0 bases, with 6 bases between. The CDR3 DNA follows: TGTGCCAGCAGTGAAGGCCAGTTGAACACTGAAGCTTTCTTT. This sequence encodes CASSEGQLNTEAFF.